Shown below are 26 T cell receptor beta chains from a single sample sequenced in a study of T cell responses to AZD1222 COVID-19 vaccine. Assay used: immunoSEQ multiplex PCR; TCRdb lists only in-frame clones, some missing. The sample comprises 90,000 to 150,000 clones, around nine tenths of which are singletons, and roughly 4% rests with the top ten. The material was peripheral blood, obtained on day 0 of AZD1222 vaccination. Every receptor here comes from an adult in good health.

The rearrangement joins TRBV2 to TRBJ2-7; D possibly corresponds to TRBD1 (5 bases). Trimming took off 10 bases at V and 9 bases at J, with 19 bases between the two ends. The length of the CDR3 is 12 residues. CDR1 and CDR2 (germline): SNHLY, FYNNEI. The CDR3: CAIPKSGQTQYF. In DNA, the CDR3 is TGTGCCATCCCAAAGTCAGGGCAGACGCAGTACTTC.

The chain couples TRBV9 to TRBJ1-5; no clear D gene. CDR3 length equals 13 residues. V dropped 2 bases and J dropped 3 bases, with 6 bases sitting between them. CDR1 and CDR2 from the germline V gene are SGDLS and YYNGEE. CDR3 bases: TGTGCCAGCAGCGTCCAGGACAATCAGCCCCAGCATTTT. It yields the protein CASSVQDNQPQHF. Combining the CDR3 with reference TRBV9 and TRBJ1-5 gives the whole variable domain DSGVTQTPKHLITATGQRVTLRCSPRSGDLSVYWYQQSLDQGLQFLIQYYNGEERAKGNILERFSAQQFPDLHSELNLSSLELGDSALYFCASSVQDNQPQHFGDGTRLSIL.

The CDR3 loop reads CASSLSGRTRGLSYNEQFF. CDR3 bases: TGTGCCAGCAGTTTATCGGGCAGAACCCGGGGCCTTTCCTACAATGAGCAGTTCTTC. This chain joins TRBV27 and TRBJ2-1; D tentatively reads TRBD1 or TRBD2 (5 bases each). Per germline, CDR1 MNHEY and CDR2 SMNVEV (reference sequence). The CDR3 is 19 amino acids. Trimming pared 0 bases from V and 1 base from J, leaving 19 bases between.

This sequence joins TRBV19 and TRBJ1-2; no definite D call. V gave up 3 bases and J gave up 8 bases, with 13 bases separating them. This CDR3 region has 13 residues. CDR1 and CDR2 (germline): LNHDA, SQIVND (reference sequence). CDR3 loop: CASSIPPLSGYTF. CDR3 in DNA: TGTGCCAGTAGTATCCCCCCGCTGTCAGGCTACACCTTC.

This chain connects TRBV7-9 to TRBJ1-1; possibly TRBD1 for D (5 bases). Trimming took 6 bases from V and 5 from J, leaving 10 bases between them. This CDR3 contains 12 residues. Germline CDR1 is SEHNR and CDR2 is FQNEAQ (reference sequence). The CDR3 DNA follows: TGTGCCAGCAGTTGGACAAGAACTGAAGCTTTCTTT. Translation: CASSWTRTEAFF.

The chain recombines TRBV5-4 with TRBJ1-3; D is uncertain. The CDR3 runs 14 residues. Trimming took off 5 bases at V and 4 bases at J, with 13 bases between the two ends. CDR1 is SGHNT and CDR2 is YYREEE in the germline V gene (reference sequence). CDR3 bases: TGTGCCAGCAGAACCAACCGACAAGGAAACACCATATATTTT. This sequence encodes CASRTNRQGNTIYF.

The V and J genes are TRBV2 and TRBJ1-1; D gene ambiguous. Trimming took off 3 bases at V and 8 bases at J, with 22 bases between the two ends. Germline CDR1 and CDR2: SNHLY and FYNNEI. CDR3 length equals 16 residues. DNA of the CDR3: TGTGCCAGCAGTGATAATATGCATGGGCTGGGGTTGGAAGCTTTCTTT. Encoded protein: CASSDNMHGLGLEAFF.

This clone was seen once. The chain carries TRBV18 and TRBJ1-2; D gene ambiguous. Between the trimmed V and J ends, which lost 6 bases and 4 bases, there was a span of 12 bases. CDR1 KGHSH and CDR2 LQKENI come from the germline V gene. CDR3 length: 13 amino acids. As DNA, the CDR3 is TGTGCCAGCTCTCCGGAGGGTGGCTATGGCTACACCTTC. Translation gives CASSPEGGYGYTF.

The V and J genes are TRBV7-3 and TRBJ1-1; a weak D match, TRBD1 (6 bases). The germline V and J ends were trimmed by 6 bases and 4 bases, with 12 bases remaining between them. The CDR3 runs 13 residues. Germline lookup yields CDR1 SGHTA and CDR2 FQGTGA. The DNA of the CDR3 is TGTGCCAGCAGTTCAGGGGCGGGCACTGAAGCTTTCTTT. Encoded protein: CASSSGAGTEAFF.

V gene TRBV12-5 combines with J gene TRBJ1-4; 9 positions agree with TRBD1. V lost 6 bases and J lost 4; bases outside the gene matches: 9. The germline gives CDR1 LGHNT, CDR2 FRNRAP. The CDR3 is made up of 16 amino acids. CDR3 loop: CASGNAQGAINEKLFF. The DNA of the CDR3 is TGTGCTAGTGGAAACGCACAGGGGGCTATTAATGAAAAACTGTTTTTT. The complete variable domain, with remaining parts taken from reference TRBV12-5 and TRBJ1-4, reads DARVTQTPRHKVTEMGQEVTMRCQPILGHNTVFWYRQTMMQGLELLAYFRNRAPLDDSGMPKDRFSAEMPDATLATLKIQPSEPRDSAVYFCASGNAQGAINEKLFFGSGTQLSVL.

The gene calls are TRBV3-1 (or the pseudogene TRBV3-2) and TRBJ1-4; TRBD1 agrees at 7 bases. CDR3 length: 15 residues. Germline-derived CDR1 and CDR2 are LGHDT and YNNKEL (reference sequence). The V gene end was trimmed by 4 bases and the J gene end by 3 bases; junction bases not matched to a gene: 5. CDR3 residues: CASSPRTGANEKLFF. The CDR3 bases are TGTGCCAGCAGCCCCAGGACAGGAGCTAATGAAAAACTGTTTTTT.

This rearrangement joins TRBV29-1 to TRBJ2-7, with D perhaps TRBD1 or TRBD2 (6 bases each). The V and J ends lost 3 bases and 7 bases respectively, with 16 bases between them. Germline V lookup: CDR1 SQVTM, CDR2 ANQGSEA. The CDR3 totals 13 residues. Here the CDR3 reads CSVDGLGGREQYF. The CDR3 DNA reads TGCAGCGTTGACGGCCTAGGGGGGAGGGAGCAGTACTTC.

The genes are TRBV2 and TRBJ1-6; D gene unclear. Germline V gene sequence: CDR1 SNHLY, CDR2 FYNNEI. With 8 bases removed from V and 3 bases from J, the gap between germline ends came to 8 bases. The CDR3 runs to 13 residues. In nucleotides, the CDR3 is TGTGCCAGCTATGCCGACTATAATTCACCCCTCCACTTT. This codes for CASYADYNSPLHF.

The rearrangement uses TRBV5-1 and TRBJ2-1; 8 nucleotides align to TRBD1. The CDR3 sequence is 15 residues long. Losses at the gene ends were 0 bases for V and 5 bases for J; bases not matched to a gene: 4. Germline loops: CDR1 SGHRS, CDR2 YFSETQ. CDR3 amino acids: CASSLVPGGHNEQFF. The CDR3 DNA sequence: TGCGCCAGCAGCTTGGTACCAGGGGGCCACAATGAGCAGTTCTTC.

The CDR3 is CASSLKGPTSTDTQYF. The CDR3 nucleotides read TGTGCCAGCAGCCTTAAGGGACCGACTTCCACAGATACGCAGTATTTT. V is TRBV13 and J is TRBJ2-3; D could derive from TRBD1 or TRBD2 (5 bases each). The CDR3 has 16 amino acids. Per the germline V gene, CDR1 is PRHDT and CDR2 is FYEKMQ (reference sequence). V lost 5 bases to trimming and J lost 2 bases, with 17 bases between them.

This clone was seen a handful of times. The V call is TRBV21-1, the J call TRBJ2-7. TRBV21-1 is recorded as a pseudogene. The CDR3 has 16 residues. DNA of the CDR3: TGTGCCAGCAGCCGTCATTCCGGGACGGGGATGGGGGAGCAGTACTTC. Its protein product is CASSRHSGTGMGEQYF.

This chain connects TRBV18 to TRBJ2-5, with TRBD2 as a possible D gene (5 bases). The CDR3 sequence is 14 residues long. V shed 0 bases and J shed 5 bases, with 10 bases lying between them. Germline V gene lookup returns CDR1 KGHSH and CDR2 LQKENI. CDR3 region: CASSPPTRLETQYF. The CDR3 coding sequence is TGTGCCAGCTCACCACCCACTAGGTTGGAGACCCAGTACTTC.

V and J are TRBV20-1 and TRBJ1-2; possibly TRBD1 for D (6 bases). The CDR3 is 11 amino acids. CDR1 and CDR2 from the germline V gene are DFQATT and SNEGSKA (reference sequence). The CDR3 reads CRADSNYGYTF. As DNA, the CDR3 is TGCAGGGCGGACAGTAACTATGGCTACACCTTC.

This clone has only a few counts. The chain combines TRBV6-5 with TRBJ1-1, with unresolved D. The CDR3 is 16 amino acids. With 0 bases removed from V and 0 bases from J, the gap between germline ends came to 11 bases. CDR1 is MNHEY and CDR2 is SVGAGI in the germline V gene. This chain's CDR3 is CASSYSFHSLNTEAFF. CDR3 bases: TGTGCCAGCAGTTACTCCTTTCACTCTTTGAACACTGAAGCTTTCTTT.

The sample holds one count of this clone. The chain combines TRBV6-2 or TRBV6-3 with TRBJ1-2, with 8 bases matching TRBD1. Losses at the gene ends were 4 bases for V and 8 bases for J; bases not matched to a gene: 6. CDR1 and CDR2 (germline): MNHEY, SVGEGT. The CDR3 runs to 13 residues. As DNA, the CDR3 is TGTGCCAGCAGTTTGCAGGGGGCGACCGGCTACACCTTC. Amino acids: CASSLQGATGYTF.

The CDR3 here is CASSLRPTYEQYF. CDR3 DNA sequence: TGTGCCAGCAGTTTGCGCCCAACCTACGAGCAGTACTTC. J is TRBJ2-7 and V is TRBV6-2 or TRBV6-3, with unresolved D. Germline V gene sequence: CDR1 MNHEY, CDR2 SVGEGT. The germline V and J ends were trimmed by 4 bases and 2 bases, with 9 bases remaining between them. CDR3 size: 13 residues.

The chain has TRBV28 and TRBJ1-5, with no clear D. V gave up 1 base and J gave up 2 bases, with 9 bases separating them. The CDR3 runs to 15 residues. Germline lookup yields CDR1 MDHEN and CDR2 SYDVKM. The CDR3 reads CASSLLGGRNQPQHF. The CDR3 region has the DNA TGTGCCAGCAGTTTATTAGGTGGGCGCAATCAGCCCCAGCATTTT.

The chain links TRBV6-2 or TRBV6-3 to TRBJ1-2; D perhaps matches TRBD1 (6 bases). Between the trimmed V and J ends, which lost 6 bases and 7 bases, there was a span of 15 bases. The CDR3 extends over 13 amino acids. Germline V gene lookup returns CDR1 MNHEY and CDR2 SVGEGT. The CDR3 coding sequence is TGTGCCAGCAGCCATCGACAGGAGGGTGGCTACACCTTC. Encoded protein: CASSHRQEGGYTF.

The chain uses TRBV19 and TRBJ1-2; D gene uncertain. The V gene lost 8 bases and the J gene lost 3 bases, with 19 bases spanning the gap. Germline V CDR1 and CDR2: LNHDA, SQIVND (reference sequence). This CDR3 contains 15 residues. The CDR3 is CASWEGQTGYYGYTF. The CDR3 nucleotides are TGTGCCAGTTGGGAGGGCCAAACGGGATACTATGGCTACACCTTC. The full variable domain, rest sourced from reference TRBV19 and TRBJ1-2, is DGGITQSPKYLFRKEGQNVTLSCEQNLNHDAMYWYRQDPGQGLRLIYYSQIVNDFQKGDIAEGYSVSREKKESFPLTVTSAQKNPTAFYLCASWEGQTGYYGYTFGSGTRLTVV.

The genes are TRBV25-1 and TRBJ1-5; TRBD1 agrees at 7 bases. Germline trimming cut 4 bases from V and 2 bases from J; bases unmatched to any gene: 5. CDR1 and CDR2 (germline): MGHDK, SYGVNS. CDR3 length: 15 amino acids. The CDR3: CASSGSDRGNQPQHF. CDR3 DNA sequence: TGTGCCAGCAGTGGAAGCGACAGGGGCAATCAGCCCCAGCATTTT.

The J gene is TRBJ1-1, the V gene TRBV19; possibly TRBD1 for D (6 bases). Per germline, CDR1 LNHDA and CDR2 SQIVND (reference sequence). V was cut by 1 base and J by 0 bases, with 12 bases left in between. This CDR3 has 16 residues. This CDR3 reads CASSIGTGRLNTEAFF. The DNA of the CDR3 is TGTGCCAGTAGTATAGGAACAGGGAGGTTGAACACTGAAGCTTTCTTT.